This T cell receptor (beta chain) was profiled in a study of shared clonotypes between healthy human individuals. This clone was seen a handful of times. It was at deep level that the assay was run. The unsorted PBMC sample used ten immunoSEQ deep assay plates. Measured with immunoSEQ multiplex PCR; TCRdb has only the in-frame clones, and not every one. The sample contains roughly 500,000 clones, roughly three quarters of which appear only once. Only Caucasian adults living in Nashville, Tennessee made up the donor group. V lost 3 bases to trimming and J lost 6 bases, with 5 bases between them. The CDR3 has 11 residues. CDR1 MGHDK and CDR2 SYGVNS come from the germline V gene.

The V gene is TRBV25-1, the J gene TRBJ1-1; D gene unclear. The TCR was taken from a woman between 40 and 55 years old in good health. Some clones in this sample may be carry-over from other donors' samples. Sequenced input: PBMCs. The CDR3 reads CASSDASEAFF. The CDR3, as DNA: TGTGCCAGCAGTGATGCGTCTGAAGCTTTCTTT.